This T cell receptor beta chain came from a study of shared clonotypes between healthy human individuals. About the research overall: Per donor, three plates held CD4 naive cells, three held CD4 memory, two held CD8 naive and one held CD8 memory.

Assay execution proceeded at the deep level. The data were produced by immunoSEQ multiplex PCR, yet TCRdb's version contains in-frame clones alone and is incomplete. The sample holds approximately 840,000 clones, approximately 96% seen once. With respect to this clone: The antigen remains unidentified.

Germline assignment: CDR1 MNHEY and CDR2 SMNVEV (reference sequence). With 5 bases removed from V and 7 bases from J, the gap between germline ends came to 8 bases. The CDR3 contains 11 residues. Cells designated naive CD8 were CD45RO-negative and were positively selected for CCR7, with terminally differentiated effector memory CD45RA+ cells excluded. Study-wide results and caveats: The researchers took only blood, and tissue repertoires probably look different. Larger estimated richness was generally recorded for naive subsets relative to memory subsets.

The V gene is TRBV27, the J gene TRBJ1-1; D is ambiguous. The specimen sequenced was naive CD8+ T cells sorted from blood. The receptor was isolated from a man aged 25 to 45 in good health. The CDR3 region is CASSKGREAFF. The CDR3 DNA reads TGTGCCAGCAGTAAAGGACGTGAAGCTTTCTTT.